The clone carrying this T cell receptor (beta chain) was detected only a few times. V gave up 3 bases and J gave up 4 bases, with 15 bases separating them. CDR3 length: 15 residues. CDR1 is MGHRA and CDR2 is YSYEKL in the germline V gene. Original data processing: Patient CD8+ clones larger than 1% rarely matched published virus-specific TCRB sequences. Here immunoSEQ multiplex PCR was the method, and the copy in TCRdb shows in-frame clones only, minus some. From that table come the V and J calls and clone size; the DNA was used to work out D and trimming. The sample yields about 20,000 clones, around 85% seen once. The CD4+ and CD8+ fractions came from positive magnetic bead selection and were purity-checked by flow cytometry. The data derive from a study of somatic mutations in cytotoxic T cells in rheumatoid arthritis. Study details: Blood (30 ml EDTA) from each patient was taken right after diagnosis, before any treatment.

This sequence joins TRBV4-1 and TRBJ1-1, with D tentatively TRBD1 (5 bases). The receptor comes from a middle-aged woman with rheumatoid arthritis. Material: CD8+ T cells sorted from blood. This chain's CDR3 is CASSHKDSGITEAFF. CDR3 nucleotide sequence: TGCGCCAGCAGCCACAAAGACAGTGGGATCACTGAAGCTTTCTTT.